Below, 20 T cell receptor beta chains from the same sample are listed, as sequenced in a study of neurological immune-mediated disorders. In TCRdb, the 5' RACE reads were re-called with MiXCR into one record per CDR3 protein. The table records tens of thousands of distinct CDR3 sequences, about 9.4% of them present only once. Input material: PBMCs. These TCRs come from a man in his forties in good health.

Many counts were recorded for this clonotype. The CDR3 loop reads CSVRGGLAGGMNTGELFF. The CDR3 DNA reads TGCAGTGTCAGGGGCGGACTAGCGGGAGGAATGAACACCGGGGAGCTGTTTTTT. This chain joins TRBV20-1 and TRBJ2-2, with 14 bases aligning to TRBD2. Per germline, CDR1 DFQATT and CDR2 SNEGSKA (reference sequence). The length of the CDR3 is 18 residues. V dropped 7 bases and J dropped 1; count of bases not matched to a gene: 11.

This clonotype was seen repeatedly, ten times or more. This chain links TRBV7-9 with TRBJ1-5, with TRBD1 as a possible D gene (5 bases). Germline V lookup: CDR1 SEHNR, CDR2 FQNEAQ (reference sequence). The CDR3 is 14 amino acids. V was clipped by 5 bases and J by 5 bases, with 13 bases between them. The CDR3 DNA sequence: TGTGCCAGCAGCGTTACAGGAATAGATCAGCCCCAGCATTTT. As protein: CASSVTGIDQPQHF.

In its sample, this clonotype was seen many times. The chain employs TRBV10-3 and TRBJ1-1; tentatively, D is TRBD1 (6 bases). This CDR3 region has 13 residues. Trimming stripped 4 bases from V and 4 bases from J, with 10 bases between. The germline V gene encodes CDR1 ENHRY and CDR2 SYGVKD. The CDR3 DNA reads TGTGCCATCAGTGGGGTAGGGGGCACTGAAGCTTTCTTT. Its protein product is CAISGVGGTEAFF.

This clonotype showed up many times. The J gene is TRBJ2-7, the V gene TRBV9; D might be TRBD2 (5 bases). This CDR3 is built from 14 residues. V was pared by 2 bases and J by 3 bases, with 12 bases between. Germline V gives CDR1 SGDLS, CDR2 YYNGEE. CDR3 amino acids: CASSVMGSGYEQYF. The CDR3 DNA reads TGTGCCAGCAGCGTCATGGGGAGCGGCTACGAGCAGTACTTC.

Ten or more counts support this clonotype. The chain recombines TRBV5-1 with TRBJ2-5; D call uncertain. This CDR3 is built from 15 residues. The V gene lost 0 bases and the J gene lost 4 bases, with 13 bases spanning the gap. Germline-derived CDR1 and CDR2 are SGHRS and YFSETQ. CDR3 bases: TGCGCCAGCAGCTTGGGTGTTGGGGAACCAGAGACCCAGTACTTC. It translates to CASSLGVGEPETQYF.

In regard to this clonotype: One base away lies a much larger clone, so this may be a sequencing read error. This chain joins TRBV29-1 and TRBJ1-1; D is unclear. The CDR3 length is 11 residues. Germline V gene lookup returns CDR1 SQVTM and CDR2 ANQGSEA. V was trimmed by 7 bases and J by 1 base, leaving 7 bases between them. The CDR3 spells CSANENTEAFF. The CDR3 DNA reads TGCAGCGCCAATGAGAACACTGAAGCTTTCTTT.

In this sample, this clonotype turned up many times. The V and J genes are TRBV15 and TRBJ2-5; TRBD2 matches 12 bases. Looked up from germline, CDR1 is LNHNV and CDR2 is YYDKDF (reference sequence). CDR3 length: 13 residues. V was pared by 5 bases and J by 9 bases, with 4 bases of the junction left unmatched. The CDR3 protein is CATSLAGGQPQYF. The CDR3 region has the DNA TGTGCCACCAGCCTAGCGGGGGGGCAGCCCCAGTACTTC.

In this sample, this clonotype turned up many times. The chain is built from TRBV27 and TRBJ2-2; the D gene is possibly TRBD2 (6 bases). The V gene's germline CDR1 is MNHEY and CDR2 SMNVEV (reference sequence). With 6 bases removed from V and 4 bases from J, the gap between germline ends came to 12 bases. The CDR3 is 14 amino acids. CDR3 DNA: TGTGCCAGCAGCCGCTTGGGGGGCACCGGGGAGCTGTTTTTT. It encodes CASSRLGGTGELFF.

The chain is built from TRBV6-5 and TRBJ1-2, with D perhaps TRBD1 (6 bases). This CDR3 is built from 13 residues. In germline, CDR1 is MNHEY, CDR2 SVGAGI. V lost 7 bases, J lost 7 bases, and 16 bases lay in between. In DNA form, the CDR3 reads TGTGCCAGCAAGCGACAGGTTTCCAGTGGCTACACCTTC. It yields the protein CASKRQVSSGYTF.

This clonotype was counted many times. The CDR3 spells CASSHVGGNYGYTF. The CDR3 DNA sequence: TGTGCCAGCAGCCATGTAGGGGGTAACTATGGCTACACCTTC. The chain is built from TRBV16 and TRBJ1-2; possibly TRBD1 for D (6 bases). V shed 3 bases and J shed 1 base, with 9 bases lying between them. The CDR3 loop spans 14 amino acids. CDR1 is KGHSY, CDR2 FQNENV, per germline.

Many counts were recorded for this clonotype. The J gene is TRBJ1-1, the V gene TRBV20-1, with a weak D call TRBD1 (6 bases). CDR1 is DFQATT, CDR2 SNEGSKA, per germline (reference sequence). The ends were cut back, 7 bases at V and 1 base at J, with 13 bases in the middle. There are 13 residues in the CDR3. CDR3 nucleotides: TGCAGTGGCTTACAGGGACCGAACACTGAAGCTTTCTTT. Its translation is CSGLQGPNTEAFF.

Regarding this clonotype: A read error may be the cause here, since a much bigger clone is one base away. The chain carries TRBV12-3 or TRBV12-4 and TRBJ1-1; 8 bases are shared with TRBD1. The V gene end was trimmed by 5 bases and the J gene end by 6 bases; junction bases not matched to a gene: 8. This CDR3 comprises 14 residues. The CDR3 nucleotides read TGTGCCAGCAGTCGGACAGGGATGAGGGCTGAAGCTTTCTTT. The encoded protein is CASSRTGMRAEAFF.

This clonotype came up many times. The chain carries TRBV7-3 and TRBJ2-7; no reliable D call. The CDR3 has 13 amino acids. Trimming took off 5 bases at V and 3 bases at J, with 11 bases between the two ends. Germline-derived CDR1 and CDR2 are SGHTA and FQGTGA. The CDR3 region has the DNA TGTGCCAGCAGCCCTGGTGGGATCTACGAGCAGTACTTC. Translating gives CASSPGGIYEQYF.

This clonotype is categorized as medium-sized. This chain uses TRBV3-1 with TRBJ1-3, with a weak D call TRBD1 (6 bases). The V gene lost 1 base and the J gene lost 10 bases, with 8 bases spanning the gap. This CDR3 contains 12 residues. Germline CDR1 reads LGHDT; CDR2 reads YNNKEL (reference sequence). The CDR3 sequence is CASSQGGPTIYF. In DNA, the CDR3 is TGTGCCAGCAGCCAAGGGGGGCCAACCATATATTTT. Filled out from reference TRBV3-1 and TRBJ1-3, the complete variable domain reads DTAVSQTPKYLVTQMGNDKSIKCEQNLGHDTMYWYKQDSKKFLKIMFSYNNKELIINETVPNRFSPKSPDKAHLNLHINSLELGDSAVYFCASSQGGPTIYFGEGSWLTVV.

As concerns this clonotype: A much larger clone differs by one base, so this may be a read error. This chain joins TRBV16 and TRBJ1-2; D is unclear. CDR1 and CDR2 from the germline V gene are KGHSY and FQNENV. Trimming left V 0 bases short and J 6 bases short, with 11 bases between. This CDR3 is built from 14 residues. The CDR3 DNA reads as TGTGCCAGCAGCCAATCGACCGTGGGTGATGGCTACACCTTC. Its translation: CASSQSTVGDGYTF.

This clonotype was observed many times. The rearrangement joins TRBV18 to TRBJ2-3; D is unclear. Germline V gives CDR1 KGHSH, CDR2 LQKENI. Trimming stripped 3 bases from V and 6 bases from J, with 16 bases between. This CDR3 has 15 amino acids. Here the CDR3 reads CASSPSSGNADTQYF. The CDR3 DNA reads TGTGCCAGCTCACCGTCGAGTGGGAACGCCGATACGCAGTATTTT. Full variable domain (outside the CDR3, taken from reference TRBV18 and TRBJ2-3): NAGVMQNPRHLVRRRGQEARLRCSPMKGHSHVYWYRQLPEEGLKFMVYLQKENIIDESGMPKERFSAEFPKEGPSILRIQQVVRGDSAAYFCASSPSSGNADTQYFGPGTRLTVL.

In this sample, this clonotype turned up a few times. The CDR3 nucleotides are TGTGCCAGCAGTCCCTTGGGGGGCAATCAGCCCCAGCATTTT. Translated, it gives CASSPLGGNQPQHF. The chain employs TRBV27 and TRBJ1-5; a possible D gene is TRBD1 (5 bases). The CDR3 extends over 14 amino acids. V was cut by 5 bases and J by 2 bases, with 10 bases left in between. CDR1 MNHEY and CDR2 SMNVEV come from the germline V gene (reference sequence).

There are many counts of this clonotype. The chain is built from TRBV12-3 or TRBV12-4 and TRBJ2-2; 9 positions match TRBD2. The J segment lost 4 bases and the V segment lost 5 bases, leaving 17 bases of the junction unmatched. The CDR3 is 19 amino acids. The CDR3 nucleotides read TGTGCCAGCAGTGACCCGTGGACTAGCGACCCCCGAGGCACCGGGGAGCTGTTTTTT. It translates to CASSDPWTSDPRGTGELFF.

The V gene is TRBV30, the J gene TRBJ1-1; D is ambiguous. Trimming removed 5 bases at V and 4 bases at J, with 14 bases between. CDR1 and CDR2 from the germline V gene are GTSNPN and SVGIG (reference sequence). The CDR3 consists of 13 residues. The CDR3 DNA is TGTGCCTGGGGGCGGTCCACCCCCACTGAAGCTTTCTTT. It codes for CAWGRSTPTEAFF. Using reference TRBV30 and TRBJ1-1 for the parts outside the CDR3, the full variable domain is SQTIHQWPATLVQPVGSPLSLECTVEGTSNPNLYWYRQAAGRGLQLLFYSVGIGQISSEVPQNLSASRPQDRQFILSSKKLLLSDSGFYLCAWGRSTPTEAFFGQGTRLTVV.

This clonotype was seen many times. The V and J genes are TRBV28 and TRBJ2-7, with a possible D match to TRBD1 (5 bases). The CDR3 runs to 14 residues. The V end lost 0 bases, the J end lost 5 bases, and 11 bases lay between the germline ends. The germline V gene encodes CDR1 MDHEN and CDR2 SYDVKM. The CDR3: CASSLWQGGHEQYF. The CDR3 coding sequence is TGTGCCAGCAGTTTATGGCAGGGCGGCCACGAGCAGTACTTC.